This entry describes one T cell receptor (beta chain). The repertoire was sequenced with immunoSEQ multiplex PCR; TCRdb's copy has only in-frame clones and lacks some. The repertoire has roughly 97,000 clones, 75% to 90% of them found once; the top ten carry roughly a sixth. These data are taken from a study of T cell responses to AZD1222 COVID-19 vaccine. The ends lost 5 bases at V and 11 bases at J; junction bases unmatched: 13. Germline-derived CDR1 and CDR2 are GTSNPN and SVGIG (reference sequence). CDR3 length: 13 amino acids. The receptor's source is an adult in good health. This chain connects TRBV30 to TRBJ1-1; 8 bases match TRBD1. Sequenced here: peripheral blood, sampled on day 0 of AZD1222 vaccination. CDR3 nucleotide sequence: TGTGCCTGGGGAGAAGACAGGGGACGAAGGGCTTTCTTT. It translates to CAWGEDRGRRAFF.